This TCR beta chain was sequenced for a study of T-cell memory formation after mild COVID-19. This clonotype was observed at least ten times. Trimming took 3 bases from V and 1 from J, leaving 15 bases between them. Germline CDR1 and CDR2: KGHSH and LQKENI. The length of the CDR3 is 16 residues. TCR alpha and TCR beta cDNA libraries carrying sample barcodes and UMIs were produced by 5'RACE using constant-segment primers. TCRdb re-called the 5' RACE reads with MiXCR, one entry per CDR3 protein. Of some 200,000 distinct CDR3 sequences in the sample, around 8.8% are singletons; the top ten hold 3.5% to 4%.

This sequence joins TRBV18 and TRBJ1-1; the D is unclear. The sequencing input was PBMCs or a T cell subset sorted from them (not recorded which). This clonotype was obtained from a man between 18 and 29 years old who had mild COVID-19 (a few samples of this study predate the infection). Cell type and time point are not known. CDR3 amino acids: CASSPGRTIQNTEAFF. For the CDR3, the DNA is TGTGCCAGCTCACCGGGCCGGACCATTCAGAACACTGAAGCTTTCTTT.